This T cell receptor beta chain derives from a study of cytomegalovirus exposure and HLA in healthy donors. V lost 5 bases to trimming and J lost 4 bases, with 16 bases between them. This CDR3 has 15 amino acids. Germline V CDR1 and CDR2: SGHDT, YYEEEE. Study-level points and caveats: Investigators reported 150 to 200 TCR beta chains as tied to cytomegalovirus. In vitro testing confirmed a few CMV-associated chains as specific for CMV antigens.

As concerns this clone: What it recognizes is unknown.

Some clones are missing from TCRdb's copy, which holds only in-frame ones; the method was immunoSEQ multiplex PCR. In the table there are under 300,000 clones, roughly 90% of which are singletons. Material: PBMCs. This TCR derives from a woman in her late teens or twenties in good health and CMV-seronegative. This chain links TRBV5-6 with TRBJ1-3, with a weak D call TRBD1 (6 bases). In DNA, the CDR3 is TGTGCCAGCAGGAGAGGACAGCGTCTCGGAAACACCATATATTTT. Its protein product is CASRRGQRLGNTIYF.